A selection of T cell receptor beta chains follows, all from one sample in a study of blood T cell repertoires in COVID-19. TCRdb's copy holds only in-frame clones and misses some; the assay was immunoSEQ multiplex PCR. The sample yields about 270,000 clones, around nine tenths seen once. Material: peripheral blood. All receptors come from a man aged 40-49 years with active or convalescent COVID-19. Both conserved end residues are part of each CDR3. A D gene is named only where the DNA matches it firmly. Clone size is not always given. Where it is, it says once, few, many or a class for expanded clones.

clone size: NA; D gene: TRBD1; J gene: TRBJ1-4; V gene: TRBV6-5; CDR3 protein: CATTGGSNEKLFF; CDR3 DNA: TGTGCCACTACAGGGGGCTCTAATGAAAAACTGTTTTTT
clone size: NA; D gene: TRBD1; J gene: TRBJ1-5; V gene: TRBV6-2/TRBV6-3; CDR3 protein: CASSYRTGMVQPQHF; CDR3 DNA: TGTGCCAGCAGTTACAGGACAGGGATGGTCCAGCCCCAGCATTTT
clone size: NA; D gene: NA; J gene: TRBJ1-4; V gene: TRBV2; CDR3 protein: CASSEQGGSNEKLFF; CDR3 DNA: TGTGCCAGCAGTGAACAGGGAGGGAGTAATGAAAAACTGTTTTTT
clone size: NA; D gene: NA; J gene: TRBJ1-2; V gene: TRBV9; CDR3 protein: CASSAPGRNGYTF; CDR3 DNA: TGTGCCAGCAGCGCCCCGGGGAGAAATGGCTACACCTTC
clone size: NA; D gene: NA; J gene: TRBJ2-7; V gene: TRBV27; CDR3 protein: CASRRSVKTYEQYF; CDR3 DNA: TGTGCCAGCAGGAGGTCGGTTAAGACCTACGAGCAGTACTTC
clone size: NA; D gene: NA; J gene: TRBJ1-6; V gene: TRBV27; CDR3 protein: CASSLEQSLSGPLHF; CDR3 DNA: TGTGCCAGCAGTTTAGAACAGAGCCTGAGTGGACCCCTCCACTTT
clone size: NA; D gene: TRBD1; J gene: TRBJ2-1; V gene: TRBV5-1; CDR3 protein: CASSRGQRAYNEQFF; CDR3 DNA: TGCGCCAGCAGCCGGGGACAGAGGGCCTACAATGAGCAGTTCTTC
clone size: once; D gene: NA; J gene: TRBJ1-2; V gene: TRBV6-1; CDR3 protein: CASSETGQRGYTF; CDR3 DNA: TGTGCCAGCAGTGAGACTGGACAAAGGGGCTACACCTTC
clone size: NA; D gene: NA; J gene: TRBJ1-1; V gene: TRBV6-6; CDR3 protein: CATSPQGDTEAFF; CDR3 DNA: TGTGCCACCTCCCCACAGGGCGACACTGAAGCTTTCTTT
clone size: NA; D gene: TRBD1; J gene: TRBJ1-5; V gene: TRBV19; CDR3 protein: CASSMTGAPNQPQHF; CDR3 DNA: TGTGCCAGTAGTATGACAGGGGCCCCCAATCAGCCCCAGCATTTT
clone size: NA; D gene: NA; J gene: TRBJ1-1; V gene: TRBV6-5; CDR3 protein: CASSYSVGALEAFF; CDR3 DNA: TGTGCCAGCAGTTACTCCGTGGGGGCCCTAGAAGCTTTCTTT
clone size: NA; D gene: TRBD2; J gene: TRBJ2-7; V gene: TRBV5-4; CDR3 protein: CASSFLTLAGPFYEQYF; CDR3 DNA: TGTGCCAGCAGCTTTCTTACCCTAGCGGGCCCTTTCTACGAGCAGTACTTC